This T cell receptor (beta chain) came from a study of blood T cells in healthy people across ages. Study conclusions and caveats: Older individuals had lower TCR beta diversity per million T cells (the decline was roughly linear).

A sample-barcoded 5' primer and a J-beta primer mix were used in a second PCR of roughly 6 to 12 cycles. Every cDNA molecule carried a tag from a template-switch adaptor bearing 12 random nucleotides. Each CDR3 protein is one row after TCRdb ran MiXCR on the 5' RACE reads. This sample yields roughly 650,000 distinct CDR3 sequences, of which roughly 32% are seen a single time; 15% belongs to the top ten. About this clonotype: Its antigen is as yet unknown.

The CDR3 consists of 15 residues. Germline lookup yields CDR1 DFQATT and CDR2 SNEGSKA (reference sequence). Trimming removed 6 bases at V and 0 bases at J, with 16 bases between. This clonotype was obtained from a woman aged 80 or over in good health. This sequence joins TRBV20-1 and TRBJ2-3; tentatively, D is TRBD2 (5 bases). Sequencing used blood. The CDR3 nucleotides read TGCAGTGCCAATAAACCCGGGGAGAGCACAGATACGCAGTATTTT. This sequence encodes CSANKPGESTDTQYF.